The 22 T cell receptor beta chains given below trace back to one sample, sequenced in a study of T cells in Graves' hyperthyroidism and ophthalmopathy. RNA transcripts gave rise to amplified TCR beta CDR3 regions. During a first-round RT-PCR of the TCR CDR3, the HTBI primer set was used. From the multiplex PCR reads, TCRdb called clonotypes with MiXCR, one entry per CDR3 protein. The top ten clones hold roughly 15% of a sample with roughly 720,000 distinct CDR3 sequences, roughly 17% of them seen once. The material sequenced was blood. These receptors were obtained from a man aged 45 to 65 with Graves' hyperthyroidism.

At least ten counts were recorded for this clonotype. The CDR3 is CASSKGQGAREQYF. CDR3 DNA: TGTGCCAGCAGTAAGGGACAGGGGGCTCGCGAGCAGTACTTC. The chain carries TRBV6-1 and TRBJ2-7, with 12 bases that match TRBD1. The CDR3 covers 14 residues. The germline V gene has CDR1 MNHNS and CDR2 SASEGT. Trimming took 5 bases from V and 6 from J; bases not matched to a gene: 5.

Only a few counts were recorded for this clonotype. The chain carries TRBV5-1 and TRBJ2-1; 8 bases are shared with TRBD2. Germline CDR1 and CDR2: SGHRS and YFSETQ. The CDR3 covers 16 residues. The junction had 7 bases not matched to a gene; V was cut back by 4 bases and J by 1 base. The CDR3 region is CASSRQREMSYNEQFF. CDR3 coding DNA: TGCGCCAGCAGCCGACAGCGGGAGATGTCCTACAATGAGCAGTTCTTC.

This clonotype was detected ten times or more. The V and J genes are TRBV27 and TRBJ1-1; possibly TRBD1 for D (6 bases). Trimming took off 3 bases at V and 0 bases at J, with 8 bases between the two ends. CDR3 length equals 14 residues. Germline V gene lookup returns CDR1 MNHEY and CDR2 SMNVEV (reference sequence). The CDR3 coding sequence is TGTGCCAGCAGTTTGGGGGCGATGAACACTGAAGCTTTCTTT. Residues: CASSLGAMNTEAFF.

The chain employs TRBV19 and TRBJ2-2; 9 bases map to TRBD1. Trimming took 2 bases from V and 5 from J; bases not matched to a gene: 3. The CDR3 contains 15 residues. The V gene's germline CDR1 is LNHDA and CDR2 SQIVND (reference sequence). For the CDR3, the DNA is TGTGCCAGTAGTATATGGACAGGGGATACCGGGGAGCTGTTTTTT. Residues: CASSIWTGDTGELFF.

The count of this clonotype is one. This may come from a read error, since a much larger clone is one base off. The rearrangement links TRBV5-4 to TRBJ2-7, with 7 bases that match TRBD1. CDR3 length equals 14 residues. CDR1 is SGHNT, CDR2 YYREEE, per germline (reference sequence). Unmatched junction bases numbered 7, after V lost 1 base and J lost 6 bases. CDR3 coding DNA: TGTGCCAGCAGCTTGTTTACAGGGGTCCGCGAGCAGTACTTC. This encodes CASSLFTGVREQYF. Full variable domain (outside the CDR3, taken from reference TRBV5-4 and TRBJ2-7): ETGVTQSPTHLIKTRGQQVTLRCSSQSGHNTVSWYQQALGQGPQFIFQYYREEENGRGNFPPRFSGLQFPNYSSELNVNALELDDSALYLCASSLFTGVREQYFGPGTRLTVT.

The chain joins TRBV11-2 to TRBJ2-5; 8 nucleotides line up with TRBD2. With V trimmed by 1 base and J by 4 bases, 8 bases remained unmatched. The CDR3 sequence is 16 residues long. The germline CDR1 and CDR2 sequences are SGHAT and FQNNGV. CDR3 in DNA: TGTGCCAGCAGCTTAGTAGGAGGACTAGCTGGAGAGACCCAGTACTTC. It translates to CASSLVGGLAGETQYF.

In its sample, this clonotype was seen many times. The chain is built from TRBV6-1 and TRBJ1-1; D is undetermined. This CDR3 spans 14 amino acids. Germline loops: CDR1 MNHNS, CDR2 SASEGT. Trimming stripped 6 bases from V and 2 bases from J, with 13 bases between. CDR3 amino acids: CASRPGGSNTEAFF. CDR3 DNA: TGTGCCAGCAGGCCAGGCGGGTCAAACACTGAAGCTTTCTTT.

On this clonotype: One base away lies a much larger clone, so this may be a sequencing read error. The chain uses TRBV29-1 and TRBJ2-7; D call uncertain. From germline, CDR1 is SQVTM and CDR2 ANQGSEA. This CDR3 contains 14 residues. The CDR3 DNA reads TGCAGCGTTGCCTTTCTCTCCGGTGCCTACGAGCAGCACTTC. Translating gives CSVAFLSGAYEQHF.

This clonotype has a count of ten or more. J is TRBJ1-1 and V is TRBV24-1; no firm D call. V was clipped by 6 bases and J by 3 bases, with 10 bases between them. This CDR3 has 13 residues. Germline lookup yields CDR1 KGHDR and CDR2 SFDVKD. The CDR3 sequence: CATSYSGDTEAFF. The DNA of the CDR3 is TGTGCCACCAGTTATTCCGGGGACACTGAAGCTTTCTTT.

This clonotype was recorded many times. The J gene is TRBJ2-7, the V gene TRBV2, with 9 bases that match TRBD1. V lost 6 bases, J lost 4 bases, and 7 bases stayed unmatched. This CDR3 is built from 14 residues. Germline V gene data show CDR1 as SNHLY and CDR2 as FYNNEI. Here the CDR3 reads CASSTGTGTYEQYF. In nucleotides, the CDR3 is TGTGCCAGCAGCACCGGGACAGGGACGTACGAGCAGTACTTC.

The chain carries TRBV20-1 and TRBJ2-7, with 8 positions matching TRBD1. Losses at the gene ends were 6 bases for V and 6 bases for J; bases not matched to a gene: 13. The V gene's germline CDR1 is DFQATT and CDR2 SNEGSKA (reference sequence). There are 14 residues in the CDR3. CDR3 sequence (DNA): TGCAGTGCCCTATCGGGGACAGGCGTCTCCGAGCAGTACTTC. Its translation: CSALSGTGVSEQYF.

This clonotype was seen at least ten times. The gene calls are TRBV2 and TRBJ1-1; D perhaps matches TRBD1 (6 bases). The CDR3 is 13 amino acids. Per the germline V gene, CDR1 is SNHLY and CDR2 is FYNNEI. The V gene lost 7 bases and the J gene lost 8 bases, with 17 bases spanning the gap. The CDR3 loop reads CASNPYRDSEAFF. The CDR3 region has the DNA TGTGCCAGCAACCCCTACAGGGATTCAGAAGCTTTCTTT.

This chain connects TRBV29-1 to TRBJ2-1; 8 bases line up with TRBD1. Germline CDR1 and CDR2: SQVTM and ANQGSEA. The V gene end was trimmed by 6 bases and the J gene end by 8 bases; junction bases not matched to a gene: 15. The CDR3 covers 15 residues. In DNA form, the CDR3 reads TGCAGCGTGGGGGACAGGAGCATTAAGGTTGATGAGCAGTTCTTC. As protein: CSVGDRSIKVDEQFF.

The gene calls are TRBV18 and TRBJ2-3, with 9 bases lining up with TRBD2. The CDR3 is 15 amino acids. With V trimmed by 5 bases and J by 3 bases, 6 bases remained unmatched. Germline V lookup: CDR1 KGHSH, CDR2 LQKENI. This CDR3 reads CASSVSGRTTDTQYF. In DNA, the CDR3 is TGTGCCAGCTCAGTCAGCGGGAGGACAACAGATACGCAGTATTTT.

In nucleotides, the CDR3 is TGTGCCAGCAGCTTAGTAGGTGGGGTCAATCAGCCCCAGCATTTT. Amino acid sequence: CASSLVGGVNQPQHF. This chain links TRBV7-2 with TRBJ1-5; D unresolved. Germline lookup yields CDR1 SGHTA and CDR2 FQGNSA. CDR3 size: 15 residues. V lost 1 base and J lost 3, with 10 bases in between.

This clonotype came up many times. The chain employs TRBV5-1 and TRBJ1-5, with no clear D. The CDR3 covers 15 residues. CDR1 is SGHRS and CDR2 is YFSETQ in the germline V gene. V dropped 0 bases and J dropped 6 bases, with 13 bases sitting between them. As DNA, the CDR3 is TGCGCCAGCAGCTTGGAGCCTAAGGGCGGTCAGCCCCAGCATTTT. Amino acid sequence: CASSLEPKGGQPQHF. The variable domain in full, completed from reference TRBV5-1 and TRBJ1-5, reads KAGVTQTPRYLIKTRGQQVTLSCSPISGHRSVSWYQQTPGQGLQFLFEYFSETQRNKGNFPGRFSGRQFSNSRSEMNVSTLELGDSALYLCASSLEPKGGQPQHFGDGTRLSIL.

This clonotype has a count of ten or more. The chain couples TRBV2 to TRBJ2-2; 9 bases map to TRBD2. This CDR3 has 16 amino acids. In germline, CDR1 is SNHLY, CDR2 FYNNEI. V gave up 4 bases and J gave up 4 bases; unmatched junction bases: 7. CDR3 sequence: CASSVGAGGGTGELFF. DNA of the CDR3: TGTGCCAGCAGTGTAGGAGCGGGAGGCGGCACCGGGGAGCTGTTTTTT.

This chain uses TRBV27 with TRBJ2-7, with 11 bases that match TRBD2. This CDR3 is built from 18 residues. J lost 2 bases, V lost 1 base, and 10 bases had no gene match. The germline gives CDR1 MNHEY, CDR2 SMNVEV (reference sequence). DNA of the CDR3: TGTGCCAGCAGTTTATTCTCCGATCTAGCGGGAGGTGCCTACGAGCAGTACTTC. It encodes CASSLFSDLAGGAYEQYF.

This clonotype was counted only a few times. V and J are TRBV6-1 and TRBJ1-4, with D unresolved. Germline V CDR1 and CDR2: MNHNS, SASEGT. The V and J ends lost 5 bases and 6 bases respectively, with 16 bases between them. The CDR3 has 15 amino acids. This CDR3 is CASSKHGNLDEKLFF. CDR3 nucleotide sequence: TGTGCCAGCAGTAAGCACGGGAACTTAGATGAAAAACTGTTTTTT.

This clonotype came up many times. This rearrangement joins TRBV7-2 to TRBJ2-3; D perhaps matches TRBD1 (5 bases). V lost 1 base, J lost 2 bases, and 10 bases lay in between. Germline CDR1 SGHTA, CDR2 FQGNSA. This CDR3 is 15 amino acids long. The CDR3 is CASSLVQAFTDTQYF. The CDR3 DNA is TGTGCCAGCAGCTTAGTACAGGCTTTCACAGATACGCAGTATTTT.

The table lists this clonotype with many counts. The chain uses TRBV7-3 and TRBJ2-7; 8 bases agree with TRBD2. CDR3 length: 14 amino acids. Germline loops: CDR1 SGHTA, CDR2 FQGTGA. V lost 5 bases, J lost 2 bases, and 5 bases stayed unmatched. The CDR3 sequence is CASSPGLGAYEQYF. CDR3 bases: TGTGCCAGCAGCCCGGGACTAGGAGCCTACGAGCAGTACTTC.

The table lists this clonotype with many counts. J is TRBJ2-3 and V is TRBV28; D unclear. Germline V gives CDR1 MDHEN, CDR2 SYDVKM. V lost 4 bases and J 6 bases, leaving 17 bases between the germline ends. This CDR3 is 15 amino acids long. CDR3 region: CASSSQPRLGDTQYF. CDR3 in DNA: TGTGCCAGCAGTTCCCAGCCCCGATTGGGTGATACGCAGTATTTT.